Listed below are T cell receptor beta chains from one sample, sequenced in a study of T cells in Graves' hyperthyroidism and ophthalmopathy. MiXCR, run by TCRdb on the multiplex PCR reads, gives a single entry per CDR3 protein. Of around 500,000 distinct CDR3 sequences listed, approximately 23% are singletons. Source material: blood. The receptors were sampled from a woman in her 70s with Graves' ophthalmopathy. The CDR3 runs from the conserved cysteine through the conserved F or W. Each record gives: D gene, J gene, clone size, V gene, CDR3 protein, CDR3 DNA. A D gene is named only where the DNA matches it firmly. A row's size may be missing; if present it is once, few, many or a size class.

D gene: TRBD1; J gene: TRBJ1-1; clone size: NA; V gene: TRBV18; CDR3 protein: CASSPKRDRKNTEAFF; CDR3 DNA: TGTGCCAGCTCACCAAAAAGGGACAGAAAGAACACTGAAGCTTTCTTT
D gene: TRBD1; J gene: TRBJ2-7; clone size: NA; V gene: TRBV24-1; CDR3 protein: CATSDPGTDQHEQYF; CDR3 DNA: TGTGCCACCAGTGATCCCGGGACAGATCAACACGAGCAGTACTTC
D gene: NA; J gene: TRBJ1-1; clone size: NA; V gene: TRBV6-5; CDR3 protein: CASSYPGHAGTEAFF; CDR3 DNA: TGTGCCAGCAGTTACCCGGGGCACGCGGGCACTGAAGCTTTCTTT
D gene: NA; J gene: TRBJ1-2; clone size: few; V gene: TRBV28; CDR3 protein: CASSGPQGFIYGYTF; CDR3 DNA: TGTGCCAGCAGTGGCCCTCAGGGATTTATCTATGGCTACACCTTC
D gene: TRBD1; J gene: TRBJ1-5; clone size: few; V gene: TRBV20-1; CDR3 protein: CSAPLAQGGSNQPQHF; CDR3 DNA: TGCAGTGCTCCCCTAGCCCAGGGGGGAAGCAATCAGCCCCAGCATTTT
D gene: NA; J gene: TRBJ1-1; clone size: NA; V gene: TRBV6-1; CDR3 protein: CASSRAHTEAFF; CDR3 DNA: TGTGCCAGCAGTAGGGCCCACACTGAAGCTTTCTTT
D gene: NA; J gene: TRBJ2-1; clone size: NA; V gene: TRBV6-1; CDR3 protein: CASSKGIGYNEQFF; CDR3 DNA: TGTGCCAGCTCTAAGGGGATCGGGTACAATGAGCAGTTCTTC
D gene: NA; J gene: TRBJ2-5; clone size: NA; V gene: TRBV19; CDR3 protein: CASSPWGEVQTQYF; CDR3 DNA: TGTGCCAGTAGTCCCTGGGGGGAGGTACAGACCCAGTACTTC
D gene: NA; J gene: TRBJ1-1; clone size: many; V gene: TRBV3-1; CDR3 protein: CASSQVGQPSGAFF; CDR3 DNA: TGTGCCAGCAGCCAAGTGGGGCAGCCATCTGGGGCTTTCTTT
D gene: NA; J gene: TRBJ1-5; clone size: NA; V gene: TRBV7-9; CDR3 protein: CTGSRPGEGQPQHF; CDR3 DNA: TGTACCGGCAGTCGACCGGGGGAGGGTCAGCCCCAGCATTTT
D gene: NA; J gene: TRBJ2-1; clone size: many; V gene: TRBV6-1; CDR3 protein: CASSEVGLGEQFF; CDR3 DNA: TGTGCCAGCAGTGAAGTTGGTTTAGGTGAGCAGTTCTTC
D gene: NA; J gene: TRBJ1-4; clone size: NA; V gene: TRBV5-1; CDR3 protein: CASSLGETTNEKLFF; CDR3 DNA: TGTGCCAGCAGCTTGGGAGAAACAACTAATGAAAAACTGTTTTTT
D gene: NA; J gene: TRBJ1-5; clone size: NA; V gene: TRBV3-1; CDR3 protein: CASSQENNQPQHF; CDR3 DNA: TGTGCCAGCAGCCAAGAAAACAATCAGCCCCAGCATTTT
D gene: NA; J gene: TRBJ2-3; clone size: many; V gene: TRBV5-1; CDR3 protein: CASSRSVQRTDTQYF; CDR3 DNA: TGCGCCAGCAGCCGATCGGTCCAAAGGACAGATACGCAGTATTTT
D gene: NA; J gene: TRBJ1-6; clone size: few; V gene: TRBV6-2/TRBV6-3; CDR3 protein: CASSYSQGTSPLHF; CDR3 DNA: TGTGCCAGCAGTTACTCGCAGGGAACTTCACCCCTCCACTTT
D gene: NA; J gene: TRBJ2-3; clone size: NA; V gene: TRBV4-2; CDR3 protein: CASSQGYQDTQYF; CDR3 DNA: TGTGCCAGCAGCCAAGGTTACCAAGATACGCAGTATTTT
D gene: NA; J gene: TRBJ2-5; clone size: few; V gene: TRBV19; CDR3 protein: CATQSRSGGLETQYF; CDR3 DNA: TGTGCCACCCAAAGCCGATCCGGAGGGCTGGAGACCCAGTACTTC
D gene: NA; J gene: TRBJ1-1; clone size: many; V gene: TRBV27; CDR3 protein: CASSLIRLNTEAFF; CDR3 DNA: TGTGCCAGCAGTTTAATTCGGCTGAACACTGAAGCTTTCTTT
D gene: NA; J gene: TRBJ1-1; clone size: many; V gene: TRBV6-1; CDR3 protein: CASSYEGYTEAFF; CDR3 DNA: TGTGCCAGCAGTTATGAGGGGTACACTGAAGCTTTCTTT
D gene: NA; J gene: TRBJ1-1; clone size: many; V gene: TRBV2; CDR3 protein: CASSGWMATEAFF; CDR3 DNA: TGTGCCAGCAGTGGTTGGATGGCCACTGAAGCTTTCTTT
D gene: NA; J gene: TRBJ2-2; clone size: NA; V gene: TRBV7-2; CDR3 protein: CASSPRVATGTGELFF; CDR3 DNA: TGTGCCAGCAGCCCCCGCGTCGCTACGGGGACCGGGGAGCTGTTTTTT
D gene: NA; J gene: TRBJ1-2; clone size: many; V gene: TRBV30; CDR3 protein: CAWTPLRGSYGYTF; CDR3 DNA: TGTGCCTGGACCCCTCTTCGGGGAAGCTATGGCTACACCTTC
D gene: NA; J gene: TRBJ2-1; clone size: few; V gene: TRBV9; CDR3 protein: CASSIENEQFF; CDR3 DNA: TGTGCCAGCAGCATCGAGAATGAGCAGTTCTTC
D gene: NA; J gene: TRBJ2-3; clone size: few; V gene: TRBV15; CDR3 protein: CATSREATDTQYF; CDR3 DNA: TGTGCCACCAGCAGAGAAGCCACAGATACGCAGTATTTT
D gene: TRBD1; J gene: TRBJ2-7; clone size: few; V gene: TRBV24-1; CDR3 protein: CATSEPGQYEQYF; CDR3 DNA: TGTGCCACCAGTGAACCGGGACAGTACGAGCAGTACTTC
D gene: NA; J gene: TRBJ1-1; clone size: NA; V gene: TRBV6-2/TRBV6-3; CDR3 protein: CASSRGVPTEAFF; CDR3 DNA: TGTGCCAGCAGTCGGGGGGTTCCCACTGAAGCTTTCTTT
D gene: TRBD2; J gene: TRBJ2-3; clone size: many; V gene: TRBV12-3/TRBV12-4; CDR3 protein: CASSRAGGQWDTQYF; CDR3 DNA: TGTGCCAGCAGCAGAGCGGGAGGTCAATGGGATACGCAGTATTTT